This passage covers 24 T cell receptor beta chains from one sample sequenced in a study of blood T cell repertoires in COVID-19. Data came from immunoSEQ multiplex PCR; TCRdb stores just in-frame clones and leaves some out. The profile shows 250,000 to 300,000 clones, about 89% of them singletons. Sequenced sample: peripheral blood. All receptors derive from a man aged 35-49 years with acute or convalescent COVID-19.

The chain combines TRBV6-5 with TRBJ1-2; 7 positions agree with TRBD1. Germline loops: CDR1 MNHEY, CDR2 SVGAGI. V was clipped by 2 bases and J by 0 bases; unmatched bases: 6. The CDR3 has 16 amino acids. In DNA, the CDR3 is TGTGCCAGCAGTTACGGGACAGAGCATGCTAACTATGGCTACACCTTC. It yields the protein CASSYGTEHANYGYTF.

The table lists this clone with a count of one. This chain connects TRBV28 to TRBJ2-7; 10 positions agree with TRBD1. The CDR3 contains 16 residues. Losses at the gene ends were 6 bases for V and 1 base for J; bases not matched to a gene: 9. CDR1 and CDR2 from the germline V gene are MDHEN and SYDVKM. The CDR3 nucleotides are TGTGCCAGCAGCAGTCCCGGGACAGGGGTGTCCTACGAGCAGTACTTC. It codes for CASSSPGTGVSYEQYF. The full variable domain, its missing parts supplied by reference TRBV28 and TRBJ2-7, is DVKVTQSSRYLVKRTGEKVFLECVQDMDHENMFWYRQDPGLGLRLIYFSYDVKMKEKGDIPEGYSVSREKKERFSLILESASTNQTSMYLCASSSPGTGVSYEQYFGPGTRLTVT.

J is TRBJ1-2 and V is TRBV4-2; no definite D call. Germline V CDR1 and CDR2: LGHNA, YNFKEQ. Trimming took 0 bases from V and 2 from J, leaving 7 bases between them. CDR3 length: 14 amino acids. CDR3 residues: CASSQDSGNYGYTF. Here the CDR3 DNA reads TGTGCCAGCAGCCAAGATTCGGGGAACTATGGCTACACCTTC.

The chain employs TRBV5-1 and TRBJ1-3; TRBD1 might be the D (6 bases). CDR1 and CDR2 from the germline V gene are SGHRS and YFSETQ. The CDR3 contains 14 residues. V was trimmed by 0 bases and J by 4 bases, leaving 8 bases between them. The CDR3 reads CASSLAGEGNTIYF. The CDR3 DNA is TGCGCCAGCAGCTTGGCAGGGGAGGGAAACACCATATATTTT.

The chain uses TRBV9 and TRBJ2-2; 9 bases are shared with TRBD2. The CDR3 has 16 amino acids. The germline V gene has CDR1 SGDLS and CDR2 YYNGEE. The V gene end was trimmed by 0 bases and the J gene end by 4 bases; junction bases not matched to a gene: 4. The CDR3 DNA reads TGTGCCAGCAGCGTAGGAGCGGGGGGCCCCACCGGGGAGCTGTTTTTT. Protein product: CASSVGAGGPTGELFF.

The V call is TRBV29-1, the J call TRBJ2-1, with 9 bases identical to TRBD2. Trimming cost V 6 bases and J 0 bases; bases outside gene matches: 12. Germline V gene lookup returns CDR1 SQVTM and CDR2 ANQGSEA. The CDR3 is 17 amino acids. As DNA, the CDR3 is TGCAGCGTCATCCCGGGACTAGCCTTAAACTCCTACAATGAGCAGTTCTTC. Protein: CSVIPGLALNSYNEQFF.

The chain couples TRBV24-1 to TRBJ1-1; no clear D gene. V was pared by 8 bases and J by 3 bases, with 12 bases between. Germline-derived CDR1 and CDR2 are KGHDR and SFDVKD. This CDR3 has 13 residues. The CDR3 here is CATKTSEDTEAFF. DNA for the CDR3: TGTGCCACCAAGACCTCAGAGGACACTGAAGCTTTCTTT.

The V call is TRBV19, the J call TRBJ1-5, with 7 bases identical to TRBD1. CDR1 and CDR2 from the germline V gene are LNHDA and SQIVND (reference sequence). The CDR3 sequence is 15 residues long. Losses at the gene ends were 2 bases for V and 1 base for J; bases not matched to a gene: 2. The CDR3 coding sequence is TGTGCCAGTAGTATACAGGGGGAGAGCAATCAGCCCCAGCATTTT. It encodes CASSIQGESNQPQHF.

The chain carries TRBV6-5 and TRBJ1-1, with a weak D call TRBD1 (5 bases). Germline loops: CDR1 MNHEY, CDR2 SVGAGI. Trimming took 6 bases from V and 3 from J, leaving 11 bases between them. This CDR3 comprises 13 residues. In DNA, the CDR3 is TGTGCCAGCAGGACCGGGGGTTACACTGAAGCTTTCTTT. Protein product: CASRTGGYTEAFF.

The V call is TRBV12-5, the J call TRBJ1-2, with D maybe TRBD1 (6 bases). The CDR3 has 15 amino acids. Germline values: CDR1 LGHNT, CDR2 FRNRAP. Trimming cost V 2 bases and J 3 bases, with 13 bases left between them. CDR3 region: CASGLFQTGYYGYTF. CDR3 coding DNA: TGTGCTAGTGGTTTGTTCCAGACAGGTTACTATGGCTACACCTTC.

This chain connects TRBV18 to TRBJ1-1; TRBD1 agrees at 10 bases. The CDR3 spans 14 residues. After removal of 5 bases from V and 3 bases from J, the junction contained 3 bases not matched to a gene. The germline gives CDR1 KGHSH, CDR2 LQKENI. The CDR3 DNA follows: TGTGCCAGCTCAACAGGGACAGGGGACACTGAAGCTTTCTTT. It translates to CASSTGTGDTEAFF.

The CDR3 nucleotides are TGTGCCAGCAGCTGGGGGAGGGGCTACACCTTC. Translating it yields CASSWGRGYTF. The genes are TRBV7-2 and TRBJ1-2; D perhaps matches TRBD1 (5 bases). The V end lost 4 bases, the J end lost 8 bases, and 8 bases lay between the germline ends. In germline, CDR1 is SGHTA, CDR2 FQGNSA. This CDR3 has 11 amino acids.

V usage is TRBV29-1 and J usage is TRBJ1-2, with no clear D. In germline, CDR1 is SQVTM, CDR2 ANQGSEA. V was cut by 7 bases and J by 2 bases, with 11 bases left in between. CDR3 length: 12 residues. The CDR3 region has the DNA TGCAGCGATAGAATGGAGAACTATGGCTACACCTTC. It yields the protein CSDRMENYGYTF.

The rearrangement uses TRBV15 and TRBJ2-6; D gene uncertain. The CDR3 loop spans 14 amino acids. The germline V gene encodes CDR1 LNHNV and CDR2 YYDKDF (reference sequence). V lost 6 bases and J lost 0, with 6 bases in between. CDR3 region: CATSIRSGANVLTF. Written as DNA, the CDR3 is TGTGCCACCAGTATTCGCTCTGGGGCCAACGTCCTGACTTTC.

The chain combines TRBV6-5 with TRBJ2-7; D is ambiguous. Trimming pared 7 bases from V and 2 bases from J, leaving 9 bases between. Germline assignment: CDR1 MNHEY and CDR2 SVGAGI. The CDR3 spans 12 residues. The CDR3 DNA follows: TGTGCCAGCACCCTAAGTCCCTACGAGCAGTACTTC. This sequence encodes CASTLSPYEQYF.

The chain couples TRBV6-1 to TRBJ2-1; 7 nucleotides agree with TRBD2. V was pared by 4 bases and J by 0 bases, with 15 bases of the junction left unmatched. Germline loops: CDR1 MNHNS, CDR2 SASEGT. This CDR3 spans 19 amino acids. The CDR3 loop is CASSAWGSGAAFSYNEQFF. The CDR3 bases are TGTGCCAGCAGTGCCTGGGGGAGCGGGGCCGCCTTCTCCTACAATGAGCAGTTCTTC.

The J gene is TRBJ2-7, the V gene TRBV6-5; TRBD1 is a possible D gene (5 bases). Trimming pared 6 bases from V and 1 base from J, leaving 10 bases between. The CDR3 length is 13 residues. The germline V gene encodes CDR1 MNHEY and CDR2 SVGAGI. CDR3: CASSQKGSYEQYF. CDR3 sequence (DNA): TGTGCCAGCAGCCAAAAGGGGTCCTACGAGCAGTACTTC.

This clone showed up just a few times. The rearrangement links TRBV19 to TRBJ1-2, with D possibly being TRBD1 (6 bases). The CDR3 consists of 14 residues. The germline V gene has CDR1 LNHDA and CDR2 SQIVND (reference sequence). Trimming shortened V by 6 bases and J by 1 base, and 12 bases separated the two germline ends. CDR3 sequence: CASRRGNINYGYTF. The CDR3 coding sequence is TGTGCCAGTAGGAGGGGGAACATTAACTATGGCTACACCTTC.

This chain links TRBV24-1 with TRBJ2-1, with TRBD2 identical over 11 bases. V lost 5 bases and J lost 6; bases outside the gene matches: 8. The CDR3 covers 16 residues. Germline V CDR1 and CDR2: KGHDR, SFDVKD. The CDR3, as DNA: TGTGCCACCAGTGGGTTCACTAGCGGGGGCTTCAATGAGCAGTTCTTC. Its translation is CATSGFTSGGFNEQFF.

The chain carries TRBV2 and TRBJ1-2, with TRBD1 identical over 9 bases. The CDR3 loop spans 15 amino acids. Per the germline V gene, CDR1 is SNHLY and CDR2 is FYNNEI. V gave up 3 bases and J gave up 4 bases; unmatched junction bases: 6. The CDR3 region has the DNA TGTGCCAGCAGTGATACAGGGGGCGGACTCTATGGCTACACCTTC. Encoded protein: CASSDTGGGLYGYTF.

This chain uses TRBV21-1 with TRBJ1-5. TRBV21-1 is annotated as a pseudogene. This CDR3 is built from 16 residues. The CDR3 spells CASSRGGGSSNQPQHF. The CDR3 DNA follows: TGTGCCAGCAGCCGAGGGGGGGGGTCGAGCAATCAGCCCCAGCATTTT.

J is TRBJ2-7 and V is TRBV6-5, with TRBD1 matching 11 bases. CDR1 is MNHEY, CDR2 SVGAGI, per germline. V gave up 8 bases and J gave up 5 bases; unmatched junction bases: 5. There are 13 residues in the CDR3. CDR3 in amino acids: CASCGQGAHEQYF. The DNA of the CDR3 is TGTGCCAGCTGCGGACAGGGGGCCCACGAGCAGTACTTC.

Of note for this clone: Other DNA sequences in this sample translate to the same CDR3. V usage is TRBV5-1 and J usage is TRBJ2-7; the D gene is possibly TRBD1 (6 bases). V lost 4 bases, J lost 1 base, and 9 bases lay in between. CDR1 SGHRS and CDR2 YFSETQ come from the germline V gene. This CDR3 spans 13 amino acids. CDR3 in DNA: TGCGCCAGCAGCCTTGACAGGTCCTACGAGCAGTACTTC. It encodes CASSLDRSYEQYF.

DNA for the CDR3: TGTGCCATCAGTGGAGAGCCGGGGGTGGGGACTGAAGCTTTCTTT. Translated, it gives CAISGEPGVGTEAFF. The chain carries TRBV10-3 and TRBJ1-1; tentative D call: TRBD1 (5 bases). Germline V gives CDR1 ENHRY, CDR2 SYGVKD. The V end lost 4 bases, the J end lost 5 bases, and 17 bases lay between the germline ends. This CDR3 is 15 amino acids long.